These 28 T cell receptor beta chains were all obtained from the same sample, sequenced in a study of T cells in localized non-small cell lung cancer. Clones were sequenced by immunoSEQ multiplex PCR, and TCRdb holds only the in-frame ones, with some missing. The repertoire holds thousands of clones, with 31% as singletons. Sample: normal lung tissue next to the tumor, taken before any cancer treatment. Source of these receptors: a male donor at least 60 years old with stage III lung adenocarcinoma.

The rearrangement uses TRBV6-8 and TRBJ1-1, with D perhaps matching TRBD1 (6 bases). CDR1 is MNHGY and CDR2 is SAAAGT in the germline V gene. CDR3 length: 13 amino acids. V was cut by 6 bases and J by 6 bases, with 14 bases left in between. The CDR3 sequence: CASSLWGRPEAFF. The CDR3 DNA is TGTGCCAGCAGCCTTTGGGGGCGACCTGAAGCTTTCTTT.

The V gene is TRBV30, the J gene TRBJ1-4; D ambiguous. V was clipped by 4 bases and J by 8 bases, with 20 bases between them. This CDR3 has 15 amino acids. CDR1 is GTSNPN, CDR2 SVGIG, per germline (reference sequence). CDR3 bases: TGTGCCTGGACCCACTTCGCGAGGGCGGACGAAAAACTGTTTTTT. Translating it yields CAWTHFARADEKLFF.

The rearrangement uses TRBV9 and TRBJ1-1; D remains unclear. With 0 bases removed from V and 6 bases from J, the gap between germline ends came to 12 bases. Germline CDR1 and CDR2: SGDLS and YYNGEE. CDR3 length equals 14 residues. CDR3 bases: TGTGCCAGCAGCGTAGGGAACGCCAACCCTGAAGCTTTCTTT. Translating it yields CASSVGNANPEAFF.

This chain connects TRBV28 to TRBJ1-5; the D is unclear. Germline-derived CDR1 and CDR2 are MDHEN and SYDVKM. V was trimmed by 3 bases and J by 4 bases, leaving 10 bases between them. The CDR3 has 14 residues. The CDR3 DNA reads as TGTGCCAGCAGTTTCGGTAGGTCAAATCAGCCCCAGCATTTT. Translation gives CASSFGRSNQPQHF.

This rearrangement joins TRBV9 to TRBJ2-2, with D unclear. V dropped 0 bases and J dropped 7 bases, with 4 bases sitting between them. CDR1 is SGDLS, CDR2 YYNGEE, per germline. The CDR3 spans 12 residues. The CDR3 loop reads CASSVDVGELFF. The CDR3 nucleotides are TGTGCCAGCAGCGTAGACGTCGGGGAGCTGTTTTTT. The full variable domain, its missing parts supplied by reference TRBV9 and TRBJ2-2, is DSGVTQTPKHLITATGQRVTLRCSPRSGDLSVYWYQQSLDQGLQFLIQYYNGEERAKGNILERFSAQQFPDLHSELNLSSLELGDSALYFCASSVDVGELFFGEGSRLTVL.

Only a few counts were recorded for this clone. This chain links TRBV11-3 with TRBJ2-2, with D unresolved. V was clipped by 3 bases and J by 8 bases, with 16 bases between them. This CDR3 region has 15 residues. CDR1 and CDR2 from the germline V gene are SGHNT and YENEEA. CDR3 sequence reads: CASSLASFPEGELFF. CDR3 nucleotides: TGTGCCAGCAGCTTGGCCTCTTTTCCGGAGGGGGAGCTGTTTTTT.

V is TRBV11-3 and J is TRBJ2-5, with D possibly matching TRBD1 (5 bases). The ends were cut back, 8 bases at V and 2 bases at J, with 15 bases in the middle. Germline V CDR1 and CDR2: SGHNT, YENEEA. The CDR3 is 14 residues long. CDR3 coding DNA: TGTGCCAGCGGGGAACAGGTGGTACAAGAGACCCAGTACTTC. This codes for CASGEQVVQETQYF.

This clone showed up just a few times. The chain carries TRBV6-8 and TRBJ2-1; 7 bases line up with TRBD2. V was pared by 6 bases and J by 2 bases, with 7 bases of the junction left unmatched. Germline V gene lookup returns CDR1 MNHGY and CDR2 SAAAGT. The CDR3 runs 15 residues. The chain's CDR3 is CASRSTSRTYNEQFF. The CDR3 DNA is TGTGCCAGCAGGTCGACTAGCCGGACCTACAATGAGCAGTTCTTC.

This clone qualifies as medium-sized (0.01 to 0.1%). This chain connects TRBV11-3 to TRBJ2-7; 9 nucleotides match TRBD2. V lost 4 bases to trimming and J lost 0 bases; unmatched junction nucleotides: 4. The CDR3 spans 15 residues. Germline assignment: CDR1 SGHNT and CDR2 YENEEA. CDR3: CASSYNSGSSYEQYF. The CDR3 region has the DNA TGTGCCAGCAGCTATAATAGCGGGAGCTCCTACGAGCAGTACTTC.

This chain joins TRBV12-5 and TRBJ2-7; tentatively, D is TRBD2 (5 bases). The CDR3 is 14 residues long. The V end was cut by 5 bases, the J end by 3 bases, with 14 bases between. CDR1 is LGHNT and CDR2 is FRNRAP in the germline V gene. CDR3: CASGRLSARYEQYF. The CDR3 DNA sequence: TGTGCTAGTGGTCGACTATCGGCCCGCTACGAGCAGTACTTC.

This chain joins TRBV12-5 and TRBJ2-3; no reliable D call. Germline lookup yields CDR1 LGHNT and CDR2 FRNRAP. The CDR3 loop spans 11 amino acids. In nucleotides, the CDR3 is TGTGCCAGCAAGAGAACAGATACGCAGTATTTT. This gives the protein CASKRTDTQYF.

This clone was recorded once. The V call is TRBV28, the J call TRBJ1-2; TRBD1 is a possible D gene (6 bases). Trimming left V 2 bases short and J 3 bases short, with 10 bases between. The CDR3 spans 14 residues. Germline CDR1 MDHEN, CDR2 SYDVKM. The CDR3 nucleotides read TGTGCCAGCAGTTTAGGGGGCGCGTACTATGGCTACACCTTC. This translates into CASSLGGAYYGYTF.

The chain combines TRBV4-1 with TRBJ2-2, with D perhaps matching TRBD1 or TRBD2 (5 bases each). Germline V CDR1 and CDR2: MGHRA, YSYEKL. Trimming took off 1 base at V and 4 bases at J, with 10 bases between the two ends. This CDR3 is 15 amino acids long. DNA for the CDR3: TGCGCCAGCAGCCAAGTAGGGGCGGGCACCGGGGAGCTGTTTTTT. Its translation is CASSQVGAGTGELFF.

The gene calls are TRBV18 and TRBJ2-7; 10 bases are shared with TRBD2. V was clipped by 4 bases and J by 0 bases; unmatched bases: 12. The V gene's germline CDR1 is KGHSH and CDR2 LQKENI. The CDR3 is 18 amino acids. The CDR3: CASSREEPGLANSYEQYF. CDR3 bases: TGTGCCAGCTCACGGGAGGAACCGGGACTAGCGAACTCCTACGAGCAGTACTTC.

This clone was seen only a few times. The chain has TRBV7-1 and TRBJ2-6, with D possibly TRBD2 on 6 matching bases. TRBV7-1 is filed as an ORF, its function uncertain. This CDR3 has 18 residues. V gave up 6 bases and J gave up 0 bases, with 18 bases separating them. Here the CDR3 DNA reads TGTGCCAGCAGTCCCTCGGGACTTCCGAGCTCTGGGGCCAACGTCCTGACTTTC. Translation: CASSPSGLPSSGANVLTF.

CDR3 DNA sequence: TGTGCCAGCAGTCTTCTCCAGAGTACCGGGGAGCTGTTTTTT. Translation: CASSLLQSTGELFF. The V gene is TRBV11-3, the J gene TRBJ2-2; D not certain. CDR3 length equals 14 residues. CDR1 is SGHNT, CDR2 YENEEA, per germline. V was pared by 6 bases and J by 5 bases, with 13 bases between. Full variable domain (rest looked up from reference TRBV11-3 and TRBJ2-2): EAGVVQSPRYKIIEKKQPVAFWCNPISGHNTLYWYLQNLGQGPELLIRYENEEAVDDSQLPKDRFSAERLKGVDSTLKIQPAELGDSAVYLCASSLLQSTGELFFGEGSRLTVL.

In this sample, this clone turned up a few times. The rearrangement links TRBV25-1 to TRBJ1-1, with TRBD1 as a possible D gene (6 bases). The CDR3 is 15 amino acids. The V end lost 4 bases, the J end lost 1 base, and 13 bases lay between the germline ends. Germline V gene sequence: CDR1 MGHDK, CDR2 SYGVNS. The CDR3 spells CASSGSTGRNTEAFF. CDR3 coding DNA: TGTGCCAGCAGTGGTTCGACAGGCCGGAACACTGAAGCTTTCTTT.

On this clone itself: Other DNA sequences in the same sample also yield this CDR3. V usage is TRBV11-3 and J usage is TRBJ1-1; D might be TRBD1 (5 bases). The CDR3 consists of 15 residues. Trimming shortened V by 5 bases and J by 0 bases, and 13 bases separated the two germline ends. Per the germline V gene, CDR1 is SGHNT and CDR2 is YENEEA. CDR3 sequence (DNA): TGTGCCAGCAGCCCCCGAGGGGTTATGAACACTGAAGCTTTCTTT. This encodes CASSPRGVMNTEAFF. Filled out from reference TRBV11-3 and TRBJ1-1, the complete variable domain reads EAGVVQSPRYKIIEKKQPVAFWCNPISGHNTLYWYLQNLGQGPELLIRYENEEAVDDSQLPKDRFSAERLKGVDSTLKIQPAELGDSAVYLCASSPRGVMNTEAFFGQGTRLTVV.

This clone was picked up a small number of times. The chain couples TRBV19 to TRBJ2-3; 9 positions match TRBD1. V shed 8 bases and J 8 bases; nucleotides not matched to a gene: 11. CDR3 length: 14 residues. Germline CDR1 reads LNHDA; CDR2 reads SQIVND (reference sequence). CDR3 nucleotide sequence: TGTGCCAGTCTCTCCCCGGGACAGGGCTTTACGCAGTATTTT. Translating gives CASLSPGQGFTQYF.

This clone came up once. The chain is built from TRBV28 and TRBJ1-2, with D unresolved. V lost 6 bases, J lost 2 bases, and 10 bases lay in between. Germline loops: CDR1 MDHEN, CDR2 SYDVKM. The CDR3 loop spans 13 amino acids. The CDR3 region is CASSAGMNYGYTF. The CDR3, as DNA: TGTGCCAGCAGCGCCGGGATGAACTATGGCTACACCTTC.

The V call is TRBV30, the J call TRBJ1-1, with D perhaps TRBD1 (6 bases). From germline, CDR1 is GTSNPN and CDR2 SVGIG (reference sequence). Trimming took 0 bases from V and 2 from J, leaving 7 bases between them. The CDR3 totals 13 residues. In DNA, the CDR3 is TGTGCCTGGAGTGTGGGACATAACACTGAAGCTTTCTTT. Translation gives CAWSVGHNTEAFF.

V is TRBV25-1 and J is TRBJ2-5; D is undetermined. Trimming pared 4 bases from V and 1 base from J, leaving 4 bases between. CDR3 length: 12 residues. Germline CDR1 reads MGHDK; CDR2 reads SYGVNS. In DNA, the CDR3 is TGTGCCAGCAGTGCAACCCAAGAGACCCAGTACTTC. As protein: CASSATQETQYF. Full variable domain (outside the CDR3, taken from reference TRBV25-1 and TRBJ2-5): EADIYQTPRYLVIGTGKKITLECSQTMGHDKMYWYQQDPGMELHLIHYSYGVNSTEKGDLSSESTVSRIRTEHFPLTLESARPSHTSQYLCASSATQETQYFGPGTRLLVL.

Only a few counts were recorded for this clone. This chain links TRBV7-5 with TRBJ2-2; the D call in the table, TRBD2, was not verified against the DNA. TRBV7-5 is deemed a pseudogene. The CDR3 consists of 14 residues. The CDR3 DNA is TGTGCCAGCCAGAGGGAGAGGGTCACCGGGGAGCTGTTTTTT. This translates into CASQRERVTGELFF.

This rearrangement joins TRBV9 to TRBJ1-5; a weak D match, TRBD1 (5 bases). The CDR3 has 15 amino acids. V dropped 4 bases and J dropped 1 base, with 12 bases sitting between them. In germline, CDR1 is SGDLS, CDR2 YYNGEE. CDR3 in amino acids: CASSLGTGSNQPQHF. CDR3 bases: TGTGCCAGCAGCCTAGGGACGGGGAGCAATCAGCCCCAGCATTTT.

Only a few counts were recorded for this clone. This chain joins TRBV14 and TRBJ1-1; 7 bases are shared with TRBD1. This CDR3 comprises 14 residues. The junction had 6 bases not matched to a gene; V was cut back by 4 bases and J by 4 bases. Germline assignment: CDR1 SGHDN and CDR2 FVKESK. The CDR3 coding sequence is TGTGCCAGCAGCCCACAGGGGTACGTCACTGAAGCTTTCTTT. Translated: CASSPQGYVTEAFF. Full variable domain (rest looked up from reference TRBV14 and TRBJ1-1): EAGVTQFPSHSVIEKGQTVTLRCDPISGHDNLYWYRRVMGKEIKFLLHFVKESKQDESGMPNNRFLAERTGGTYSTLKVQPAELEDSGVYFCASSPQGYVTEAFFGQGTRLTVV.

V usage is TRBV28 and J usage is TRBJ2-6, with D unresolved. Trimming took off 2 bases at V and 0 bases at J, with 5 bases between the two ends. Germline V gene sequence: CDR1 MDHEN, CDR2 SYDVKM. The CDR3 has 15 amino acids. The CDR3 sequence: CASSLRSSGANVLTF. The CDR3 nucleotides are TGTGCCAGCAGTTTAAGGAGCTCTGGGGCCAACGTCCTGACTTTC.

This clone was picked up a small number of times. This chain uses TRBV18 with TRBJ2-1, with D perhaps being TRBD1 or TRBD2 (6 bases each). Germline CDR1 is KGHSH and CDR2 is LQKENI. Trimming cost V 5 bases and J 7 bases, with 21 bases left between them. The CDR3 loop spans 16 amino acids. DNA for the CDR3: TGTGCCAGCTCATGGAAGAAGGGGGGCGGGTTAAATGAGCAGTTCTTC. Translation gives CASSWKKGGGLNEQFF.

CDR3 amino acids: CAISEPGLAVNEQFF. The CDR3 nucleotides are TGTGCCATCAGTGAGCCTGGACTAGCGGTCAATGAGCAGTTCTTC. The genes are TRBV10-3 and TRBJ2-1, with TRBD2 identical over 10 bases. J lost 6 bases, V lost 2 bases, and 4 bases had no gene match. This CDR3 is 15 amino acids long. Per the germline V gene, CDR1 is ENHRY and CDR2 is SYGVKD.